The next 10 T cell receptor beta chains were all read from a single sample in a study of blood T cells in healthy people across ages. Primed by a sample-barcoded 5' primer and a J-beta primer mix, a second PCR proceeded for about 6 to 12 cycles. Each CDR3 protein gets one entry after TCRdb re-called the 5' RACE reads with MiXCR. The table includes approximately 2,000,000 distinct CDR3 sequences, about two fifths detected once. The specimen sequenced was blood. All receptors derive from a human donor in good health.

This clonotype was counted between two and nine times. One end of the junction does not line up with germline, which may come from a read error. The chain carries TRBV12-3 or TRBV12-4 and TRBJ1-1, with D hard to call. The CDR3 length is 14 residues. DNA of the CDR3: TGTGCCAGCAGTTTAACCCCCATGAACGCTGAAGCTTTCTTT. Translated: CASSLTPMNAEAFF.

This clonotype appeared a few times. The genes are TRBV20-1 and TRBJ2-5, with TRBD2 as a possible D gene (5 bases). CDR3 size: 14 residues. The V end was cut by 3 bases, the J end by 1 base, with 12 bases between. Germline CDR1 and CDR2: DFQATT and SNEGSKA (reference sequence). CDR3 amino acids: CSARSYRGQETQYF. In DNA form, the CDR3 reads TGCAGTGCTAGGTCATACCGGGGCCAAGAGACCCAGTACTTC.

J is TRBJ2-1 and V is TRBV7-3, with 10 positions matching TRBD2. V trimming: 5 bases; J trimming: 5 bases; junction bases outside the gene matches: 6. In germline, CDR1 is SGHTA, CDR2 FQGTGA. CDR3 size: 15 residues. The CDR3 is CASSRGLASNNEQFF. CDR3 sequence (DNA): TGTGCCAGCAGCCGGGGACTAGCGAGTAACAATGAGCAGTTCTTC.

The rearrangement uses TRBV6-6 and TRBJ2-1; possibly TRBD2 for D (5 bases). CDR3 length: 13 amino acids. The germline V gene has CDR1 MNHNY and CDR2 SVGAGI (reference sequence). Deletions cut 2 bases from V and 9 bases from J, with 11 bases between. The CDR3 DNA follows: TGTGCCAGCAGTTACGAGGGATACGGTGAGCAGTTCTTC. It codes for CASSYEGYGEQFF.

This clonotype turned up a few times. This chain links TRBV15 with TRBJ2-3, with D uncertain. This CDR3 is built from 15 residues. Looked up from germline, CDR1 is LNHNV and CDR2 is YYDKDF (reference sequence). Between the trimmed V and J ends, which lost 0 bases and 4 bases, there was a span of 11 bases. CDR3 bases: TGTGCCACCAGCAGAGATCTTCGGACCCCAGATACGCAGTATTTT. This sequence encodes CATSRDLRTPDTQYF.

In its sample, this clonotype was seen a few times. CDR3 sequence: CASSLSRTDYTF. The CDR3 region has the DNA TGTGCCAGCAGTTTATCGCGGACTGACTACACCTTC. This chain uses TRBV12-3 or TRBV12-4 with TRBJ1-2, with D hard to call. There are 12 residues in the CDR3. V lost 2 bases to trimming and J lost 10 bases, with 11 bases between them.

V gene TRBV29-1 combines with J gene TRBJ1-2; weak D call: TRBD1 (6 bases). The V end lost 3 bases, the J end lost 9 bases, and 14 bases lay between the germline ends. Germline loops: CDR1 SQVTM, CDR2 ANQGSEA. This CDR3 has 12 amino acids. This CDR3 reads CSVDRGPDSYTF. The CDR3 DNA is TGCAGCGTTGACAGGGGCCCGGATAGCTACACCTTC.

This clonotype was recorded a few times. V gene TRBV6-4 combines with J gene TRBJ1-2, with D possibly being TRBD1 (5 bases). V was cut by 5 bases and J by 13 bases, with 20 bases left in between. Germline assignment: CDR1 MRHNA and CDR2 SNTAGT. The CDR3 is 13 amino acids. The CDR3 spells CASSQTRQPPCTF. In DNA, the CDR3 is TGTGCCAGCAGTCAAACTCGACAGCCTCCCTGCACCTTC.

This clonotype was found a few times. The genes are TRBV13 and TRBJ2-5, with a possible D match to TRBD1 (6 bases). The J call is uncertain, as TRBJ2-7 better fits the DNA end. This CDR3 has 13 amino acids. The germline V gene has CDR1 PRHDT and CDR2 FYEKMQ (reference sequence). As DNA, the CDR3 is TGTGCCAGCAGCTTAGGGGACAGCTGCGAGCAGTACTTC. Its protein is CASSLGDSCEQYF.

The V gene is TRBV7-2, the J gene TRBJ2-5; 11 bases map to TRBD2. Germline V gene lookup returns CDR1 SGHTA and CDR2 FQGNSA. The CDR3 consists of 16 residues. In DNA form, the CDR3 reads TGTGTCTCGCTTACCGTAGCGGGGGGGCCCTGGGAGACCCAGTACTTC. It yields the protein CVSLTVAGGPWETQYF.